A selection of T cell receptor beta chains follows, all from one sample in a study of T-cell memory formation after mild COVID-19. TCRdb redid the calling of the 5' RACE reads with MiXCR, one entry per CDR3 protein. The sample consists of 60,000 to 65,000 distinct CDR3 sequences, approximately 9% of them appearing once. The sequencing sample was made of PBMCs or a T cell subset sorted from them (not recorded which). All receptors derive from a man in his late teens or twenties who had mild COVID-19 (a few samples of this study predate the infection). Cell type and time point are not known. Each CDR3 is given with its conserved first and last residue. The order of the fields is clone size, V gene, D gene, J gene, CDR3 DNA, CDR3 protein. A D gene is named only where the DNA matches it firmly. Only some rows state a clone size, as once, few, many or a class for expanded clones.

many,TRBV20-1,-,TRBJ2-3,TGCAGTGCTAGAGATCGTGGCGGGGCTGGTACGCAGTATTTT,CSARDRGGAGTQYF
-,TRBV5-1,-,TRBJ2-3,TGCGCCAGCAGCGGAACGGGGTTCACAGATACGCAGTATTTT,CASSGTGFTDTQYF
-,TRBV10-3,TRBD2,TRBJ2-5,TGTGCCATCGGGACTAGCGCGGAGACCCAGTACTTC,CAIGTSAETQYF
few,TRBV7-2,-,TRBJ1-4,TGTGCCAGCAGACCTAGAGAAGGGCAGGAAAAACTGTTTTTT,CASRPREGQEKLFF
few,TRBV6-5,-,TRBJ1-1,TGTGCCAGCAGTTACTCGAGCCTGGAATACGAAGCTTTCTTT,CASSYSSLEYEAFF
-,TRBV6-5,TRBD1,TRBJ1-2,TGTGCCAGCAGTTACGGGCAGGGGGAGACCTATGGCTACACCTTC,CASSYGQGETYGYTF
many,TRBV7-3,-,TRBJ2-1,TGTGCCAGCAGCCTCACTCGGGGAAATGAGCAGTTCTTC,CASSLTRGNEQFF
-,TRBV6-5,TRBD1,TRBJ2-7,TGTGCCACAACGGGGACAGGGAGCTACGAGCAGTACTTC,CATTGTGSYEQYF
many,TRBV4-3,TRBD1,TRBJ2-1,TGCGCCAGCAGCTACTACCCCGGGACAGGGAGGGATGAGCAGTTCTTC,CASSYYPGTGRDEQFF
few,TRBV28,TRBD1,TRBJ2-3,TGTGCCAGCAGACTCGACAGGGAGAGGACAGATACGCAGTATTTT,CASRLDRERTDTQYF
-,TRBV7-2,-,TRBJ1-5,TGTGCCAGCAGCTTGGTCGGGGGGTGGGATCAGCCCCAGCATTTT,CASSLVGGWDQPQHF
-,TRBV6-5,TRBD1,TRBJ2-3,TGTGCCAGCAGCTTAACCGGGACAGGGTCCGCAGATACGCAGTATTTT,CASSLTGTGSADTQYF
-,TRBV30,TRBD2,TRBJ2-3,TGTGCCTGGAGTCGAGGACTAGCGGGGGGCACAGATACGCAGTATTTT,CAWSRGLAGGTDTQYF
once,TRBV18,-,TRBJ1-1,TGTGCCAGCTCACGGGTCCCCGGGGACACTGAAGCTTTCTTT,CASSRVPGDTEAFF
many,TRBV5-1,-,TRBJ2-3,TGCGCCAGCAGGTCGGACAGCACAGATACGCAGTATTTT,CASRSDSTDTQYF
-,TRBV7-2,-,TRBJ1-5,TGTGCCAGCAGCTCCCAATGGACGACCCAGCATTTT,CASSSQWTTQHF
-,TRBV2,-,TRBJ2-7,TGTGCCAGCAGTGAAGCAAGGGCGACCTACGAGCAGTACTTC,CASSEARATYEQYF
many,TRBV7-2,TRBD1,TRBJ1-4,TGTGCCAGCAGCTGGGGATACCGGACAGGGTCTATGCGAAAACTGTTTTTT,CASSWGYRTGSMRKLFF
-,TRBV6-4,TRBD2,TRBJ2-3,TGTGCCAGCAGTACTGAAGCGGGAGCGTCAGATACGCAGTATTTT,CASSTEAGASDTQYF
-,TRBV7-3,TRBD1,TRBJ2-1,TGTGCCAGCAGCCCCGGGACAGGGTGGAATGAGCAGTTCTTC,CASSPGTGWNEQFF
-,TRBV9,-,TRBJ1-2,TGTGCCAGCAGCGTAGCTTTTGCCTATGGCTACACCTTC,CASSVAFAYGYTF
few,TRBV9,-,TRBJ2-1,TGTGCCAGCAGCGTAGTCGGGGGGCTTGGTGAGCAGTTCTTC,CASSVVGGLGEQFF
few,TRBV12-3/TRBV12-4,-,TRBJ1-5,TGTGCCAGCAGGCAATCAGTGGTTCAGCCCCAGCATTTT,CASRQSVVQPQHF
many,TRBV7-2,-,TRBJ1-6,TGTGCCAGCAGCTTAGGCGGAGGGATAGGGACACCCCTCCACTTT,CASSLGGGIGTPLHF
many,TRBV7-2,-,TRBJ1-2,TGTGCCAGCAGCTTAGGGGGTGTGGGCGGCTACACCTTC,CASSLGGVGGYTF